The clone carrying this T cell receptor beta chain was recorded many times. Its antigen is undetermined. TCRdb recomputed calls from the multiplex PCR reads with MiXCR, one row per CDR3 protein. Of approximately 88,000 distinct CDR3 sequences listed, over 25% are singletons. The data stem from a study of breast tumors, draining lymph nodes, adjacent tissues. Study-wide results and limits: That most tumor T cells come from lymph nodes remained unproven.

Breast cancer patients provided tissue from their axillary draining lymph nodes. CDR3 length equals 14 residues. Germline V gene sequence: CDR1 MNHEY, CDR2 SVGAGI. Trimming left V 0 bases short and J 4 bases short, with 6 bases between. The chain combines TRBV6-5 with TRBJ1-4; no firm D call. Source material: axillary lymph node tissue. The TCR sequence derives from a female donor with breast cancer. Some clones in this sample may be carry-over from other donors' samples. Here the CDR3 DNA reads TGTGCCAGCAGTTACTCGAGCGGTAATGAAAAACTGTTTTTT. It translates to CASSYSSGNEKLFF.